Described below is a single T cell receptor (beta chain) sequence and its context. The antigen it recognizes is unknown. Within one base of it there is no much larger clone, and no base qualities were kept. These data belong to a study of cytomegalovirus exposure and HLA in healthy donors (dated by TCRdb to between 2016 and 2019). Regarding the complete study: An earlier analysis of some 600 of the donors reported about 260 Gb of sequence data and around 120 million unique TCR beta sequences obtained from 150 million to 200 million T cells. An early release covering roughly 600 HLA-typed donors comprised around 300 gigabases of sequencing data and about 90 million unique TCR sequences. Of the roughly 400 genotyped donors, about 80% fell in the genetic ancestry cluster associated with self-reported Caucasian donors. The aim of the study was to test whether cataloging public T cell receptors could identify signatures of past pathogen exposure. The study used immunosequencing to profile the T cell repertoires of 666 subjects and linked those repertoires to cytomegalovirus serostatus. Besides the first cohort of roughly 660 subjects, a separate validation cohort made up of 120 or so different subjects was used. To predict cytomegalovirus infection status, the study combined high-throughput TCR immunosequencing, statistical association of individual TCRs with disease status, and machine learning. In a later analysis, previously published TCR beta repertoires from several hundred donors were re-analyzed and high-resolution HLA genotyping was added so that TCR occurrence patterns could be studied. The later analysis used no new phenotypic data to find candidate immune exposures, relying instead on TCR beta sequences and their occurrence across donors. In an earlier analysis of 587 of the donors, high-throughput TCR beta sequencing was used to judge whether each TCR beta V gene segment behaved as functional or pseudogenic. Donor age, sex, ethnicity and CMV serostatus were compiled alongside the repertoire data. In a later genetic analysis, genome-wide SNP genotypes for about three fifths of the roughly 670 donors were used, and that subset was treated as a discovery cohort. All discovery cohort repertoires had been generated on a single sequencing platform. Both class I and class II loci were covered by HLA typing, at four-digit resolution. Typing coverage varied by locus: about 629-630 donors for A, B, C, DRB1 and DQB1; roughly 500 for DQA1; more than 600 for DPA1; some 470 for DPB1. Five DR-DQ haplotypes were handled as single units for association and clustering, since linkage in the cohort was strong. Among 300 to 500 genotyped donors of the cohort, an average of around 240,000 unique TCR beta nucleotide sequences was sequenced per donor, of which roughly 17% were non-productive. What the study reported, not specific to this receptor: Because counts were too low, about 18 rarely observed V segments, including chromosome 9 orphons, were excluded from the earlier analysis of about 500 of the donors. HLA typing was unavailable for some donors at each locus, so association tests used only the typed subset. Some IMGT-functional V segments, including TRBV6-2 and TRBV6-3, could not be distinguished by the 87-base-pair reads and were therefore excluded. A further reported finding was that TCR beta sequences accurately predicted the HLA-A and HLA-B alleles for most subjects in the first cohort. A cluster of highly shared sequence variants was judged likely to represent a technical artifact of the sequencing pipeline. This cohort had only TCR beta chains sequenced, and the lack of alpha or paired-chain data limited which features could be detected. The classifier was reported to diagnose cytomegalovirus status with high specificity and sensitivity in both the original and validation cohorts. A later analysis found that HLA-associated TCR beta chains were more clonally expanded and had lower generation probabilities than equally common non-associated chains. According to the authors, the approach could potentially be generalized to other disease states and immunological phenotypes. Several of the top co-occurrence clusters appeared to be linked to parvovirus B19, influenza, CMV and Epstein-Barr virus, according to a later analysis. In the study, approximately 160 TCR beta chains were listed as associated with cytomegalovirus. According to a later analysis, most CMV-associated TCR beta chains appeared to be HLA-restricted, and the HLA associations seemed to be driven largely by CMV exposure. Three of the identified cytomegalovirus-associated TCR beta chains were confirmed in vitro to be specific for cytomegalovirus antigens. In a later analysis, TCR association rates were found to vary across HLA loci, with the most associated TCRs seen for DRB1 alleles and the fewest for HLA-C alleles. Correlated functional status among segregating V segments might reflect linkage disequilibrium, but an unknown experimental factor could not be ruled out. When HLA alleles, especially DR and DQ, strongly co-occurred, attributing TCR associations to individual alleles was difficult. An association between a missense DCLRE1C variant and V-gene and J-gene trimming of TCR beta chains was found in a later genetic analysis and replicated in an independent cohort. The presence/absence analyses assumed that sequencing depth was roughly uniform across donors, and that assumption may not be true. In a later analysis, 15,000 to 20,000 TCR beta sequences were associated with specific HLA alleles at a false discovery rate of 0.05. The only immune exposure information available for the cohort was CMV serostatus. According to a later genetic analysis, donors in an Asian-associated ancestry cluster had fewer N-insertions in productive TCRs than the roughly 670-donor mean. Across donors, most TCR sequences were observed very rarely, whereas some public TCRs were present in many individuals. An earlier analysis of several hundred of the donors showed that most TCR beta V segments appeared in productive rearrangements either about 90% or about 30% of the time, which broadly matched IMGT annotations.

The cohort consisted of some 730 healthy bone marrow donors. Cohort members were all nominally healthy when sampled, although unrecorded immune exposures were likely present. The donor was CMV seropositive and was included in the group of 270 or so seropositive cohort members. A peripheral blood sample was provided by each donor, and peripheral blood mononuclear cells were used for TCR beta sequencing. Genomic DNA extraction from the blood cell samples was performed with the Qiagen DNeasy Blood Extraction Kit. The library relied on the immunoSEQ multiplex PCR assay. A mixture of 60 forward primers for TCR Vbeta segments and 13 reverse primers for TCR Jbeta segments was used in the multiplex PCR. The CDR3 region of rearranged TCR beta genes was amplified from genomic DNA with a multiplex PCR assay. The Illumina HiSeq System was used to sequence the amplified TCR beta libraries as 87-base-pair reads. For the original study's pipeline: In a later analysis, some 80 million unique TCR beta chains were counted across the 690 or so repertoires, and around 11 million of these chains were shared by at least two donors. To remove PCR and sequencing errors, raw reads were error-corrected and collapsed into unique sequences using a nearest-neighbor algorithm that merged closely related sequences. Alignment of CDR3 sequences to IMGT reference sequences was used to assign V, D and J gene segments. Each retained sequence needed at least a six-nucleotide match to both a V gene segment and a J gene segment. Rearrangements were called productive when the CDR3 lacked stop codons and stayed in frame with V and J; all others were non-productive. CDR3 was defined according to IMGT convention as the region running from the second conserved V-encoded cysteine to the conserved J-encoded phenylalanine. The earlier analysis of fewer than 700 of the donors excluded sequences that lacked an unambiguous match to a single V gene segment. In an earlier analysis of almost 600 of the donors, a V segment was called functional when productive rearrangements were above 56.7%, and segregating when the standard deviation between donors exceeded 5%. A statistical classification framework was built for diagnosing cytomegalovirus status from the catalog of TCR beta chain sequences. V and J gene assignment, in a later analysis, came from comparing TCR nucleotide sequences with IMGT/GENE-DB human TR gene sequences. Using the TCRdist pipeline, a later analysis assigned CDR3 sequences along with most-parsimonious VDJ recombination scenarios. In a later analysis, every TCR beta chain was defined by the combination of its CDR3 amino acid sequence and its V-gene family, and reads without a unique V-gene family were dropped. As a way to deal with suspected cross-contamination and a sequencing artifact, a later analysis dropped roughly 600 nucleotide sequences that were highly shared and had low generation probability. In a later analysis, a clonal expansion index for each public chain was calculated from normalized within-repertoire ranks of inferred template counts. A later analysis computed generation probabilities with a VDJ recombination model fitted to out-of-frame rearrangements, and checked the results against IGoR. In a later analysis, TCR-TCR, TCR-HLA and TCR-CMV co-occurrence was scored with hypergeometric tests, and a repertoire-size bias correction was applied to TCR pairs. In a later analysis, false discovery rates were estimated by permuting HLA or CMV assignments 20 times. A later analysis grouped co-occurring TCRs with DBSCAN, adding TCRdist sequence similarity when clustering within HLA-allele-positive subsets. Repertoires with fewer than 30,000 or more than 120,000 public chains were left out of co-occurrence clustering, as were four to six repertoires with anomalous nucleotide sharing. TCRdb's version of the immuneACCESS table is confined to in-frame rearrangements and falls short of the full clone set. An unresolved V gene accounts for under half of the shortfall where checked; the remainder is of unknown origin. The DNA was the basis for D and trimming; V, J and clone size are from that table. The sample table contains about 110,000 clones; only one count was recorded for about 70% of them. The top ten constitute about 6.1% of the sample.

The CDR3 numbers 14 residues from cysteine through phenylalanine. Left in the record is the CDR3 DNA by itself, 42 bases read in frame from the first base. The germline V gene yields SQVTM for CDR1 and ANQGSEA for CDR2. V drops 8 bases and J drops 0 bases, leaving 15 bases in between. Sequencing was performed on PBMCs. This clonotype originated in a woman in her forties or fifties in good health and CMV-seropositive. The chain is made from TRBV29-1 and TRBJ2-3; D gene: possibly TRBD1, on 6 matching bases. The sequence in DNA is TGCAGCACAGGACAGTACGCTAGCACAGATACGCAGTATTTT. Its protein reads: CSTGQYASTDTQYF.